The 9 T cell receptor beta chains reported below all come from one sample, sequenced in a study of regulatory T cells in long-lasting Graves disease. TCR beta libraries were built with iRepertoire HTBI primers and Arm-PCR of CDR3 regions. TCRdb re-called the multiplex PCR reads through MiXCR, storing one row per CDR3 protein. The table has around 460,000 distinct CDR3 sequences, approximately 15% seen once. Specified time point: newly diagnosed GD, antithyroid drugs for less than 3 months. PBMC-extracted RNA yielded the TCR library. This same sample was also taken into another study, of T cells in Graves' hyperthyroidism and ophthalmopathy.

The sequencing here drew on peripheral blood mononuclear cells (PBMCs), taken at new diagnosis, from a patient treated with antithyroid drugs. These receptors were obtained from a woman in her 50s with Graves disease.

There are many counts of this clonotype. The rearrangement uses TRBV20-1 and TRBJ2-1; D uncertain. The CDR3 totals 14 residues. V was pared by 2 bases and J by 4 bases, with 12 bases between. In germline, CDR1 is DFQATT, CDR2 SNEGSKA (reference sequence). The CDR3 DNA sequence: TGCAGTGCTAGACTTCCCTCGACGTACAATGAGCAGTTCTTC. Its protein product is CSARLPSTYNEQFF.

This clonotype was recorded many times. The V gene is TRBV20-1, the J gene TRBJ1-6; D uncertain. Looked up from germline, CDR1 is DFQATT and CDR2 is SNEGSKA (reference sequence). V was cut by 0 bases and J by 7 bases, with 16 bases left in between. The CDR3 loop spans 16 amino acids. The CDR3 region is CSARDDRPGPNSPLHF. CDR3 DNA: TGCAGTGCTAGAGATGACCGCCCAGGCCCGAATTCACCCCTCCACTTT.

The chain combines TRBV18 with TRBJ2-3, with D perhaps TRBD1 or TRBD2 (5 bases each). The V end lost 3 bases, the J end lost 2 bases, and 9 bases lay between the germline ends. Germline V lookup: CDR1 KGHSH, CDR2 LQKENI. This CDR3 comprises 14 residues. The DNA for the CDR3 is TGTGCCAGCTCACCGACAGACTACACAGATACGCAGTATTTT. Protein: CASSPTDYTDTQYF.

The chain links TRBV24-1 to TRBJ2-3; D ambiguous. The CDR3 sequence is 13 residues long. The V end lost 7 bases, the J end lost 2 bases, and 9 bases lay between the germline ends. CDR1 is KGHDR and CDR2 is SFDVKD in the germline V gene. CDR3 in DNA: TGTGCCACCAGAGAAGACAACACAGATACGCAGTATTTT. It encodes CATREDNTDTQYF.

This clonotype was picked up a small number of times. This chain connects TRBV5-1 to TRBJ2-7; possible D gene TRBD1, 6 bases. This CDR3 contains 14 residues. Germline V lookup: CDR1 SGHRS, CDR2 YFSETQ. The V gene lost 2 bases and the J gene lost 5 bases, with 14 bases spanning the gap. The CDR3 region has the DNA TGCGCCAGCAGCTTACAGGGTTTAGTTGACGAGCAGTACTTC. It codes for CASSLQGLVDEQYF.

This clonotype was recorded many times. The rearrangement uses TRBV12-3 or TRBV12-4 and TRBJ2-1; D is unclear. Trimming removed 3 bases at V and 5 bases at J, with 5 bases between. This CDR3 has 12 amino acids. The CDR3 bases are TGTGCCAGCAGTTTTTGGGACAATGAGCAGTTCTTC. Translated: CASSFWDNEQFF.

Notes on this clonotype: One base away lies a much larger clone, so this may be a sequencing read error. Here the CDR3 DNA reads TGTGCCAGCAGTGAAGCGGTGATAGCTCTCTTT. It encodes CASSEAVIALF. The gene calls are TRBV6-2 or TRBV6-3 and TRBJ1-1; D is unresolved. CDR3 size: 11 residues. Germline V gene lookup returns CDR1 MNHEY and CDR2 SVGEGT.

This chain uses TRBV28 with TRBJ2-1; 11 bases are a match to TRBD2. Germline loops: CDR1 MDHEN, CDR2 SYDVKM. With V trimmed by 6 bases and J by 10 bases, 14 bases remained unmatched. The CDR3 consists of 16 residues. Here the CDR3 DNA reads TGTGCCAGCAGACCTAGGTTGGGGCTAGCGGGAGGAGAGCAGTTCTTC. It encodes CASRPRLGLAGGEQFF.

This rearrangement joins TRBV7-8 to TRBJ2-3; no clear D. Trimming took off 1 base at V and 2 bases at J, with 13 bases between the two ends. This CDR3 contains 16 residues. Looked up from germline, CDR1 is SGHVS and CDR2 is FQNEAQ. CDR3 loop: CASSLGRRILTDTQYF. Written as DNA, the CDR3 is TGTGCCAGCAGCTTAGGCCGACGGATACTCACAGATACGCAGTATTTT.